Each of the 29 T cell receptor beta chains below was sequenced from the same sample in a study of blood T cell repertoires in COVID-19. Some clones are missing from TCRdb's copy, which holds only in-frame ones; the method was immunoSEQ multiplex PCR. The sample lists 200,000 to 250,000 clones, 70% to 90% occurring once. Sequencing was done on a sample of peripheral blood. These receptors were collected from a man aged 25-40 years with COVID-19, enrolled during active disease.

This clone was picked up one time. This chain connects TRBV9 to TRBJ1-1, with a tentative D call TRBD1 (5 bases). Trimming pared 1 base from V and 4 bases from J, leaving 8 bases between. Germline assignment: CDR1 SGDLS and CDR2 YYNGEE. The CDR3 loop spans 13 amino acids. This CDR3 reads CASSVLGGTEAFF. The CDR3 nucleotides are TGTGCCAGCAGCGTACTGGGGGGCACTGAAGCTTTCTTT. Complete variable domain (other parts from reference TRBV9 and TRBJ1-1): DSGVTQTPKHLITATGQRVTLRCSPRSGDLSVYWYQQSLDQGLQFLIQYYNGEERAKGNILERFSAQQFPDLHSELNLSSLELGDSALYFCASSVLGGTEAFFGQGTRLTVV.

The chain combines TRBV29-1 with TRBJ1-1; 9 bases match TRBD1. CDR1 SQVTM and CDR2 ANQGSEA come from the germline V gene. This CDR3 contains 14 residues. The V segment lost 4 bases and the J segment 5 bases; nucleotides outside the gene matches: 8. The CDR3 nucleotides are TGCAGCGTTGGAACACAGGGGGCGGGGACTGAAGCTTTCTTT. This sequence encodes CSVGTQGAGTEAFF.

The chain employs TRBV27 and TRBJ2-7; TRBD1 matches at 8 bases. J gave up 4 bases and V 2 bases, and 4 bases lay outside the gene matches. The CDR3 contains 14 residues. From germline, CDR1 is MNHEY and CDR2 SMNVEV (reference sequence). CDR3 amino acids: CASSLNRGAYEQYF. The CDR3 DNA reads TGTGCCAGCAGTTTAAACAGGGGGGCATACGAGCAGTACTTC.

The chain carries TRBV5-4 and TRBJ1-2; no reliable D call. The germline V gene encodes CDR1 SGHNT and CDR2 YYREEE (reference sequence). V lost 0 bases and J 7 bases, leaving 10 bases between the germline ends. The CDR3 covers 13 residues. The CDR3 loop reads CASSLVAGGGYTF. In DNA, the CDR3 is TGTGCCAGCAGCTTGGTGGCTGGCGGTGGCTACACCTTC.

This chain connects TRBV6-5 to TRBJ2-7; 7 nucleotides agree with TRBD2. V trimming: 2 bases; J trimming: 4 bases; junction bases outside the gene matches: 2. Germline CDR1 is MNHEY and CDR2 is SVGAGI. The CDR3 spans 13 residues. CDR3 sequence: CASSYPGGYEQYF. The CDR3 nucleotides read TGTGCCAGCAGTTACCCCGGGGGGTACGAGCAGTACTTC.

The V gene is TRBV4-1, the J gene TRBJ2-7; no firm D call. Per the germline V gene, CDR1 is MGHRA and CDR2 is YSYEKL. Trimming cost V 1 base and J 0 bases, with 10 bases left between them. The CDR3 contains 15 residues. In nucleotides, the CDR3 is TGCGCCAGCAGCCAAGCCAGGCGAAACTCCTACGAGCAGTACTTC. Translating it yields CASSQARRNSYEQYF.

The J gene is TRBJ1-1, the V gene TRBV19; 8 nucleotides agree with TRBD1. The junction had 5 bases not matched to a gene; V was cut back by 1 base and J by 1 base. This CDR3 is 16 amino acids long. Per the germline V gene, CDR1 is LNHDA and CDR2 is SQIVND (reference sequence). DNA for the CDR3: TGTGCCAGTAGTATAGTTCGGACAGGGCCGAACACTGAAGCTTTCTTT. It specifies CASSIVRTGPNTEAFF. Using reference TRBV19 and TRBJ1-1 for the parts outside the CDR3, the full variable domain is DGGITQSPKYLFRKEGQNVTLSCEQNLNHDAMYWYRQDPGQGLRLIYYSQIVNDFQKGDIAEGYSVSREKKESFPLTVTSAQKNPTAFYLCASSIVRTGPNTEAFFGQGTRLTVV.

V and J are TRBV2 and TRBJ2-7, with a weak D call TRBD1 (6 bases). V lost 6 bases and J lost 0, with 12 bases in between. CDR1 SNHLY and CDR2 FYNNEI come from the germline V gene. This CDR3 is 14 amino acids long. In DNA form, the CDR3 reads TGTGCCAGCAGACACCGGGACACCTCCTACGAGCAGTACTTC. Encoded protein: CASRHRDTSYEQYF.

The chain is built from TRBV7-8 and TRBJ1-2, with TRBD1 as a possible D gene (5 bases). This CDR3 has 13 amino acids. Per the germline V gene, CDR1 is SGHVS and CDR2 is FQNEAQ. V was cut by 5 bases and J by 1 base, with 8 bases left in between. The CDR3 is CASSAGLNYGYTF. CDR3 bases: TGTGCCAGCAGCGCGGGACTTAACTATGGCTACACCTTC.

The gene calls are TRBV11-2 and TRBJ2-7; 12 bases map to TRBD1. CDR3 length: 17 amino acids. Per the germline V gene, CDR1 is SGHAT and CDR2 is FQNNGV. The V segment lost 1 base and the J segment 4 bases; nucleotides outside the gene matches: 8. The CDR3, as DNA: TGTGCCAGCAGCTTAGGGACCGGGACAGGGGGCGCGTACGAGCAGTACTTC. Translation: CASSLGTGTGGAYEQYF.

The chain combines TRBV18 with TRBJ1-1, with TRBD1 as a possible D gene (5 bases). The CDR3 runs to 13 residues. Trimming removed 6 bases from V and 2 bases from J, with 10 bases in between. The germline gives CDR1 KGHSH, CDR2 LQKENI. The DNA for the CDR3 is TGTGCCAGCTCTAATGGACAAAACACTGAAGCTTTCTTT. It codes for CASSNGQNTEAFF.

The rearrangement links TRBV6-4 to TRBJ2-6; a possible D gene is TRBD2 (6 bases). V was pared by 5 bases and J by 9 bases, with 11 bases between. Germline CDR1 and CDR2: MRHNA and SNTAGT. This CDR3 is 13 amino acids long. The CDR3, as DNA: TGTGCCAGCAGTCAGGGAGGTGGCAACGTCCTGACTTTC. It specifies CASSQGGGNVLTF.

Written as DNA, the CDR3 is TGTGCCAGCAGACCGACCGGGACAGACTACGAGCAGTACTTC. Protein: CASRPTGTDYEQYF. The V call is TRBV27, the J call TRBJ2-7, with 7 bases aligning to TRBD1. Germline V gives CDR1 MNHEY, CDR2 SMNVEV (reference sequence). CDR3 length: 14 amino acids. V gave up 6 bases and J gave up 3 bases; unmatched junction bases: 8.

The chain combines TRBV4-2 with TRBJ2-2, with 10 bases identical to TRBD1. J gave up 3 bases and V 0 bases, and 13 bases lay outside the gene matches. Germline V gives CDR1 LGHNA, CDR2 YNFKEQ. The CDR3 runs 20 residues. The CDR3 here is CASSQDMGVRQGAYTGELFF. The CDR3 bases are TGTGCCAGCAGCCAAGATATGGGGGTGCGACAGGGGGCTTACACCGGGGAGCTGTTTTTT.

The chain uses TRBV28 and TRBJ1-4; no firm D call. V was shortened by 3 bases and J by 5 bases, with 10 bases between the two germline ends. Germline assignment: CDR1 MDHEN and CDR2 SYDVKM. The CDR3 extends over 14 amino acids. CDR3 DNA: TGTGCCAGCAGTTTCGAACAGCGGAATGAAAAACTGTTTTTT. Amino acid sequence: CASSFEQRNEKLFF.

The chain is built from TRBV4-1 and TRBJ2-1; the match to TRBD1 covers 8 bases. Germline CDR1 MGHRA, CDR2 YSYEKL. CDR3 size: 14 residues. The ends lost 4 bases at V and 7 bases at J; junction bases unmatched: 6. CDR3 nucleotides: TGCGCCAGCAGCCCGAGGACAGGGCCGAATGAGCAGTTCTTC. This sequence encodes CASSPRTGPNEQFF.

The chain couples TRBV7-9 to TRBJ1-2; D perhaps matches TRBD1 (6 bases). The V gene's germline CDR1 is SEHNR and CDR2 FQNEAQ (reference sequence). V lost 9 bases, J lost 1 base, and 12 bases lay in between. CDR3 size: 13 residues. In DNA, the CDR3 is TGTGCCAGTTCCCAGGGGTATAACTATGGCTACACCTTC. Amino acid sequence: CASSQGYNYGYTF.

V and J are TRBV27 and TRBJ2-1; possibly TRBD2 for D (6 bases). Germline V gives CDR1 MNHEY, CDR2 SMNVEV (reference sequence). Trimming cost V 6 bases and J 4 bases, with 19 bases left between them. CDR3 length equals 16 residues. CDR3 protein: CASRVLGGTEYNEQFF. The CDR3 DNA follows: TGTGCCAGCAGGGTACTTGGGGGGACGGAATACAATGAGCAGTTCTTC.

This chain joins TRBV5-1 and TRBJ2-7, with unresolved D. In germline, CDR1 is SGHRS, CDR2 YFSETQ. The V end lost 7 bases, the J end lost 3 bases, and 20 bases lay between the germline ends. The CDR3 runs 15 residues. The DNA for the CDR3 is TGCGCCAGCTCCGACTCCCACCCCCCATTCTACGAGCAGTACTTC. Residues: CASSDSHPPFYEQYF. The full variable domain, rest sourced from reference TRBV5-1 and TRBJ2-7, is KAGVTQTPRYLIKTRGQQVTLSCSPISGHRSVSWYQQTPGQGLQFLFEYFSETQRNKGNFPGRFSGRQFSNSRSEMNVSTLELGDSALYLCASSDSHPPFYEQYFGPGTRLTVT.

The chain employs TRBV14 and TRBJ2-7; D possibly corresponds to TRBD2 (5 bases). The CDR3 consists of 14 residues. The germline V gene has CDR1 SGHDN and CDR2 FVKESK. Between the trimmed V and J ends, which lost 2 bases and 1 base, there was a span of 9 bases. The CDR3 loop is CASSQLRGSYEQYF. The CDR3, as DNA: TGTGCCAGCAGCCAATTACGGGGATCCTACGAGCAGTACTTC.

J is TRBJ2-1 and V is TRBV5-4; 7 nucleotides agree with TRBD1. Trimming cost V 4 bases and J 7 bases; bases outside gene matches: 11. CDR1 SGHNT and CDR2 YYREEE come from the germline V gene (reference sequence). The CDR3 extends over 15 amino acids. The DNA of the CDR3 is TGTGCCAGCAGCCCGAGACAGGGTTCCTTAAATGAGCAGTTCTTC. Its protein product is CASSPRQGSLNEQFF.

The J gene is TRBJ2-3, the V gene TRBV19; 9 nucleotides line up with TRBD1. The CDR3 has 15 amino acids. Looked up from germline, CDR1 is LNHDA and CDR2 is SQIVND (reference sequence). The trim removed 4 bases at V and 3 bases at J, leaving 5 bases unmatched. CDR3 in amino acids: CASSRPGQGTDTQYF. CDR3 bases: TGTGCCAGTAGTAGACCGGGACAGGGAACAGATACGCAGTATTTT.

A few counts support this clone. The CDR3 sequence: CASSPGQGSGANVLTF. CDR3 coding DNA: TGTGCCAGCAGCCCGGGACAGGGCTCTGGGGCCAACGTCCTGACTTTC. The chain has TRBV4-2 and TRBJ2-6; 9 nucleotides agree with TRBD1. Trimming took 4 bases from V and 0 from J; bases not matched to a gene: 1. The CDR3 runs to 16 residues. Germline CDR1 and CDR2: LGHNA and YNFKEQ.

This rearrangement joins TRBV29-1 to TRBJ1-1, with D possibly TRBD1 on 5 matching bases. With 5 bases removed from V and 4 bases from J, the gap between germline ends came to 14 bases. CDR1 and CDR2 (germline): SQVTM, ANQGSEA. The CDR3 sequence is 13 residues long. CDR3 nucleotide sequence: TGCAGCGTTCCAAATCAGGGCGGCACTGAAGCTTTCTTT. This codes for CSVPNQGGTEAFF.

This chain connects TRBV28 to TRBJ1-5; 8 nucleotides agree with TRBD1. The CDR3 covers 14 residues. V trimming: 7 bases; J trimming: 4 bases; junction bases outside the gene matches: 6. Germline CDR1 reads MDHEN; CDR2 reads SYDVKM. CDR3 nucleotide sequence: TGTGCCAGCACGGACAGGACAGGGAATCAGCCCCAGCATTTT. Translated, it gives CASTDRTGNQPQHF.

Here the CDR3 DNA reads TGTGCCAGCAGCTCCTTAGCGGGAGGGTACAATGAGCAGTTCTTC. Protein sequence: CASSSLAGGYNEQFF. This chain links TRBV7-3 with TRBJ2-1; 11 bases agree with TRBD2. Germline assignment: CDR1 SGHTA and CDR2 FQGTGA. With 4 bases clipped from V and 4 bases from J, the junction kept 3 bases outside the gene matches. This CDR3 region has 15 residues. Full variable domain (rest looked up from reference TRBV7-3 and TRBJ2-1): GAGVSQTPSNKVTEKGKYVELRCDPISGHTALYWYRQSLGQGPEFLIYFQGTGAADDSGLPNDRFFAVRPEGSVSTLKIQRTERGDSAVYLCASSSLAGGYNEQFFGPGTRLTVL.

The CDR3 coding sequence is TGTGCCTGGGCCACAGGGGCCCACAATCAGCCCCAGCATTTT. It translates to CAWATGAHNQPQHF. The chain carries TRBV30 and TRBJ1-5; 7 bases fit TRBD1. The ends lost 5 bases at V and 3 bases at J; junction bases unmatched: 7. Germline V gene lookup returns CDR1 GTSNPN and CDR2 SVGIG (reference sequence). The CDR3 consists of 14 residues.

The chain couples TRBV19 to TRBJ1-2; 7 bases line up with TRBD1. With 5 bases clipped from V and 5 bases from J, the junction kept 8 bases outside the gene matches. The CDR3 sequence is 14 residues long. CDR1 is LNHDA and CDR2 is SQIVND in the germline V gene (reference sequence). In nucleotides, the CDR3 is TGTGCCAGTAGTCCCCGGGACAGCTTTTATGGCTACACCTTC. It translates to CASSPRDSFYGYTF.

V usage is TRBV2 and J usage is TRBJ1-2; no firm D call. Germline V gives CDR1 SNHLY, CDR2 FYNNEI. Trimming took off 4 bases at V and 8 bases at J, with 14 bases between the two ends. This CDR3 is 13 amino acids long. CDR3 DNA: TGTGCCAGCAGTGGGTTCCCAGCGGAAGGCTACACCTTC. It encodes CASSGFPAEGYTF. Supplemented by reference TRBV2 and TRBJ1-2, the full variable domain reads EPEVTQTPSHQVTQMGQEVILRCVPISNHLYFYWYRQILGQKVEFLVSFYNNEISEKSEIFDDQFSVERPDGSNFTLKIRSTKLEDSAMYFCASSGFPAEGYTFGSGTRLTVV.